Sequencing of this T cell receptor (beta chain) was carried out in a study of Graves' ophthalmopathy and Graves' hyperthyroidism. General study findings and limits: In predicting ophthalmopathy progression, the model reached roughly 71% sensitivity and under 75% specificity.

This CDR3 comprises 13 residues. Germline CDR1 MNHEY, CDR2 SVGEGT. V was trimmed by 2 bases and J by 9 bases, leaving 13 bases between them. TCR beta CDR3 amplification used RNA transcripts. RT-PCR was first run with HTBI primers, then multiplex PCR in a second round. MiXCR, applied by TCRdb to the multiplex PCR reads, yields one record per CDR3 protein. This sample has 170,000 or so distinct CDR3 sequences, with about 40% found just once. Concerning this clonotype: Antigen: not known.

The receptor comes from a woman between 40 and 50 years old with Graves' ophthalmopathy. The rearrangement uses TRBV6-2 or TRBV6-3 and TRBJ2-5; D unclear. The sample comprised peripheral blood. In nucleotides, the CDR3 is TGTGCCAGCAGTTACATGGGCTCTGGGTCCCAGTACTTC. This sequence encodes CASSYMGSGSQYF.